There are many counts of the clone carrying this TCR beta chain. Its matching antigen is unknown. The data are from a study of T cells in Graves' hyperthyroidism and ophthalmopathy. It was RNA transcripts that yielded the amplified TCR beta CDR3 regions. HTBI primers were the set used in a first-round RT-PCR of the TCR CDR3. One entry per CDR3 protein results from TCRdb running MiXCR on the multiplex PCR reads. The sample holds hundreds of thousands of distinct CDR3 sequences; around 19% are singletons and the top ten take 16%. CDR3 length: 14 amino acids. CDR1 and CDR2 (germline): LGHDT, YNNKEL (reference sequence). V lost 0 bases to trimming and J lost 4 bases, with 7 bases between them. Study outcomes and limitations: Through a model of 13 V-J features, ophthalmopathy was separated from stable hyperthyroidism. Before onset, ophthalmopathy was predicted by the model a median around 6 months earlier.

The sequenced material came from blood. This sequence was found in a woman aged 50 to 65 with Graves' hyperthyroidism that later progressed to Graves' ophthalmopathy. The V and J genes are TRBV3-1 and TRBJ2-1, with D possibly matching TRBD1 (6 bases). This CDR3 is CASSQDQGYNEQFF. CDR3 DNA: TGTGCCAGCAGCCAAGATCAGGGGTACAATGAGCAGTTCTTC.